Listed below are T cell receptor beta chains from one sample, sequenced in a study of T cell changes during pregnancy in multiple sclerosis. Produced via immunoSEQ multiplex PCR; TCRdb's table is partial and in-frame only. The sample lists some 80,000 clones, roughly 90% seen once, with 0.9% in the top ten. Sequenced here: peripheral blood, sampled in the first trimester of pregnancy. These receptors were obtained from a female donor in good health, enrolled as a control in a pregnancy study. Both conserved end residues are part of each CDR3. The order of the fields is clone size, V gene, CDR3 protein. Clone size, where shown, is once, few, many, or a class for clones that have expanded.

>NA|TRBV4-1
CASSQEEWERGYEQYF
>NA|TRBV5-1
CASSLDRTYNSPLHF
>NA|TRBV10-1
CASSPGDYNEQFF
>NA|TRBV4-3
CASSQYVGLAGGLIYEQYF
>NA|TRBV13
CASSFPGLSDTQYF
>NA|TRBV28
CASSLSTSGRNEQFF
>few|TRBV14
CASSQAESHFHTEAFF
>NA|TRBV11-3
CASSLESSPLYNEQFF
>once|TRBV12-5
CASGRDSYNSPLHF
>NA|TRBV5-8
CASSRNRQGTYGYTF
>NA|TRBV19
CASGLGDGYTF
>NA|TRBV5-6
CASSWARTGAETQYF
>few|TRBV5-6
CASSFGTGLYTGELFF
>few|TRBV7-9
CASSLGQGQRTEAFF
>NA|TRBV6-4
CASSDSTGAPDTQYF
>NA|TRBV5-1
CASRGTRGNEKLFF
>NA|TRBV5-1
CASSFTDSNSPLHF
>NA|TRBV30
CACPRTNSYEQYF
>NA|TRBV5-4
CASSTPLSSYNEQFF
>NA|TRBV7-9
CASSLVGQVYNEQFF
>NA|TRBV9
CASSVVLAGNEQFF
>NA|TRBV6-1
CASSGRDYSPLHF
>NA|TRBV19
CASSIGSSEQYF
>NA|TRBV5-5
CASGSGQGYTNYGYTF
>NA|TRBV5-4
CASSSQGSGTEAFF
>NA|TRBV19
CASRIGQGGITEAFF
>NA|TRBV7-9
CASSMGLAGVADTQYF
>NA|TRBV7-2
CASSLGRGGDTQYF
>NA|TRBV18
CASSPPSGGKSYNEQFF
>NA|TRBV14
CASSQRTGGVWDGYTF
>NA|TRBV19
CASSIGSRGYGYTF